The 9 T cell receptor beta chains below all came from one sample that was sequenced in a study of T-cell memory formation after mild COVID-19. Via MiXCR, TCRdb re-called the 5' RACE reads, giving one row per CDR3 protein. The data contain 350,000 to 500,000 distinct CDR3 sequences, 20% of them seen just once; the ten biggest clones take up about 8.8%. Sequenced sample: PBMCs or a T cell subset sorted from them (not recorded which). Receptor source: an adult woman who had mild COVID-19 (a few samples of this study predate the infection). Cell type and time point are not known.

The J gene is TRBJ1-4, the V gene TRBV12-3 or TRBV12-4; possibly TRBD1 for D (6 bases). The V gene lost 6 bases and the J gene lost 6 bases, with 14 bases spanning the gap. The CDR3 consists of 14 residues. CDR3 residues: CASSGQPGDEKLFF. CDR3 coding DNA: TGTGCCAGCAGCGGACAGCCCGGGGATGAAAAACTGTTTTTT.

The rearrangement uses TRBV3-1 and TRBJ1-2; perhaps TRBD1 as D (5 bases). V shed 1 base and J shed 4 bases, with 10 bases lying between them. Germline V gene sequence: CDR1 LGHDT, CDR2 YNNKEL (reference sequence). The CDR3 runs 14 residues. Here the CDR3 reads CASSQGQKTYGYTF. The CDR3 DNA is TGTGCCAGCAGCCAAGGACAGAAAACCTATGGCTACACCTTC.

This clonotype was counted only a few times. V usage is TRBV5-5 and J usage is TRBJ2-3; the match to TRBD2 covers 10 bases. J gave up 2 bases and V 5 bases, and 2 bases lay outside the gene matches. Germline assignment: CDR1 SGHKS and CDR2 YYEKEE (reference sequence). The CDR3 is 14 residues long. The CDR3 region is CASRLAGATDTQYF. CDR3 sequence (DNA): TGTGCCAGCAGGCTAGCGGGGGCCACAGATACGCAGTATTTT.

The table lists this clonotype with a few counts. The rearrangement joins TRBV18 to TRBJ2-1; 10 bases map to TRBD1. V trimming: 2 bases; J trimming: 7 bases; junction bases outside the gene matches: 14. Germline V lookup: CDR1 KGHSH, CDR2 LQKENI. The CDR3 is 18 residues long. In DNA, the CDR3 is TGTGCCAGCTCACCAACCCGGACTGGACAGGGGGGGCGAAATGAGCAGTTCTTC. Its protein is CASSPTRTGQGGRNEQFF.

This clonotype was found a few times. This chain connects TRBV5-1 to TRBJ2-7, with 9 positions matching TRBD1. The CDR3 is 16 amino acids. V dropped 2 bases and J dropped 2; count of bases not matched to a gene: 8. Germline V gene data show CDR1 as SGHRS and CDR2 as YFSETQ. This chain's CDR3 is CASSLSGTGMTYEQYF. The CDR3 bases are TGCGCCAGCAGCTTATCCGGGACAGGGATGACCTACGAGCAGTACTTC. The full variable domain, with the rest looked up from reference TRBV5-1 and TRBJ2-7, is KAGVTQTPRYLIKTRGQQVTLSCSPISGHRSVSWYQQTPGQGLQFLFEYFSETQRNKGNFPGRFSGRQFSNSRSEMNVSTLELGDSALYLCASSLSGTGMTYEQYFGPGTRLTVT.

The chain recombines TRBV12-3 or TRBV12-4 with TRBJ2-1; the D gene is possibly TRBD2 (6 bases). The CDR3 is made up of 16 amino acids. V lost 2 bases to trimming and J lost 7 bases, with 18 bases between them. In DNA, the CDR3 is TGTGCCAGCAGTTTATGGGCGGGGAAGAGGAGGAATGAGCAGTTCTTC. This sequence encodes CASSLWAGKRRNEQFF.

This clonotype was seen more than once but under ten times. This chain links TRBV15 with TRBJ2-6; maybe TRBD2 (5 bases). The germline V and J ends were trimmed by 5 bases and 1 base, with 6 bases remaining between them. There are 14 residues in the CDR3. Germline-derived CDR1 and CDR2 are LNHNV and YYDKDF (reference sequence). The CDR3 bases are TGTGCCACCAGCTGGAGGTCTGGGGCCAACGTCCTGACTTTC. Encoded protein: CATSWRSGANVLTF.

CDR3 DNA: TGTGCCAGTAGTATGGATGTAGCGGGAGGGCCGTTCTACAATGAGCAGTTCTTC. Its protein is CASSMDVAGGPFYNEQFF. This chain links TRBV19 with TRBJ2-1; 11 bases line up with TRBD2. This CDR3 spans 18 amino acids. Germline-derived CDR1 and CDR2 are LNHDA and SQIVND (reference sequence). V lost 3 bases, J lost 3 bases, and 10 bases stayed unmatched. The full variable domain, with the rest looked up from reference TRBV19 and TRBJ2-1, is DGGITQSPKYLFRKEGQNVTLSCEQNLNHDAMYWYRQDPGQGLRLIYYSQIVNDFQKGDIAEGYSVSREKKESFPLTVTSAQKNPTAFYLCASSMDVAGGPFYNEQFFGPGTRLTVL.

The chain uses TRBV11-2 and TRBJ2-1; possibly TRBD1 or TRBD2 for D (6 bases each). Germline-derived CDR1 and CDR2 are SGHAT and FQNNGV. V was pared by 5 bases and J by 9 bases, with 17 bases between. This CDR3 contains 14 residues. CDR3 in DNA: TGTGCCAGCAGCGTCAATAGGGGGGCCACTGAGCAGTTCTTC. Protein sequence: CASSVNRGATEQFF. The variable domain in full, with the rest retrieved from reference TRBV11-2 and TRBJ2-1, is EAGVAQSPRYKIIEKRQSVAFWCNPISGHATLYWYQQILGQGPKLLIQFQNNGVVDDSQLPKDRFSAERLKGVDSTLKIQPAKLEDSAVYLCASSVNRGATEQFFGPGTRLTVL.